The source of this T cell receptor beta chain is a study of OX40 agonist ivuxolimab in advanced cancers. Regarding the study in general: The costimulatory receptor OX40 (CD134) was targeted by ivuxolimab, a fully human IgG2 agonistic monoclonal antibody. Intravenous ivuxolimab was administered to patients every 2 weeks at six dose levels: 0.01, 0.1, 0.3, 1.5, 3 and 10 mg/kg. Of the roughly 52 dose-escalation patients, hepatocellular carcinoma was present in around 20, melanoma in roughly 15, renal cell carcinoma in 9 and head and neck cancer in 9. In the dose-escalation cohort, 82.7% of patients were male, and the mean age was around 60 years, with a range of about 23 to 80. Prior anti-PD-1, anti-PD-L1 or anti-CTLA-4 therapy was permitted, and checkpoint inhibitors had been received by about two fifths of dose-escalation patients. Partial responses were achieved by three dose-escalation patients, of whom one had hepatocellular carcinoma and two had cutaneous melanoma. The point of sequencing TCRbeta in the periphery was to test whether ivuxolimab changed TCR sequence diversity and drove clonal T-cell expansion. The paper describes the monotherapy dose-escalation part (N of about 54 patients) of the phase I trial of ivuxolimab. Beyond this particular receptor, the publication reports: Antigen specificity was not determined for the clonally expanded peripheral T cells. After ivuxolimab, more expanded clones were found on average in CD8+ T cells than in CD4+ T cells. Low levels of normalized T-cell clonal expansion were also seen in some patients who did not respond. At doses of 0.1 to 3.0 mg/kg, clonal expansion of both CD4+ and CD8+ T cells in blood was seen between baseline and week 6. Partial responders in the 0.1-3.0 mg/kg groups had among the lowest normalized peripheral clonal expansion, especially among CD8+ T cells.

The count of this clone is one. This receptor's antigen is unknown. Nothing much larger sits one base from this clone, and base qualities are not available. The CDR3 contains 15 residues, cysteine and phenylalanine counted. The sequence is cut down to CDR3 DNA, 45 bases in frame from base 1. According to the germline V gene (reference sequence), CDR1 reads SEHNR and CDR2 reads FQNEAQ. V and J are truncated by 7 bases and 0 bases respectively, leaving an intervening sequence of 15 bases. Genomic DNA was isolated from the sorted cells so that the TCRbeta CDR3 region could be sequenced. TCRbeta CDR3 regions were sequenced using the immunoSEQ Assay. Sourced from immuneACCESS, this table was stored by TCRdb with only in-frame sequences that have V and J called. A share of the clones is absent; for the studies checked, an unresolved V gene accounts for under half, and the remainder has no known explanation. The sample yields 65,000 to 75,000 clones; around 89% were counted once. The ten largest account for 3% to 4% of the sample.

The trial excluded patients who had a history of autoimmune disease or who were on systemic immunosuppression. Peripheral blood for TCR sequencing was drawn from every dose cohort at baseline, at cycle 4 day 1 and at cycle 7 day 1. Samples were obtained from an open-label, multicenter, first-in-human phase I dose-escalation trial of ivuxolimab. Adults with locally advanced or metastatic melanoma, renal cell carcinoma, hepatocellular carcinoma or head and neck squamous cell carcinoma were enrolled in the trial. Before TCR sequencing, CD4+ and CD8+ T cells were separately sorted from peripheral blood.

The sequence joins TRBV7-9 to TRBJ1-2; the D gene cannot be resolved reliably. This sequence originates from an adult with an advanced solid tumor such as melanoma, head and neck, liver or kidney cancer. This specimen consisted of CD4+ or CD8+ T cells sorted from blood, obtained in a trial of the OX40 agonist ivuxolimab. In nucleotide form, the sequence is TGTGCCAGCACCCCCGATGGAATAGCTAACTATGGCTACACCTTC. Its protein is CASTPDGIANYGYTF.